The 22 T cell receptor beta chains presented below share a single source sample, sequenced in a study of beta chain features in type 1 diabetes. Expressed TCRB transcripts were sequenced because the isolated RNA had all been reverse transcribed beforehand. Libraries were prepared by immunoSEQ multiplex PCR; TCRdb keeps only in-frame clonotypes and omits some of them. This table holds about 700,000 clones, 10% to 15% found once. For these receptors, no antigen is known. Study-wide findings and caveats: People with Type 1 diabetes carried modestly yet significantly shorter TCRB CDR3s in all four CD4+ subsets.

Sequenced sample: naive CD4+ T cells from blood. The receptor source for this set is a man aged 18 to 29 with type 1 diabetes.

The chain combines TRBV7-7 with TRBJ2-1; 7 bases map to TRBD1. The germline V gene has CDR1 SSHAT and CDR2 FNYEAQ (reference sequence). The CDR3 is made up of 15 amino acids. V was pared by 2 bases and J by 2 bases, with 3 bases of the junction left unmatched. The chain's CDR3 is CASSLTTGPYNEQFF. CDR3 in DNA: TGTGCCAGCAGCTTAACGACAGGGCCCTACAATGAGCAGTTCTTC.

The CDR3 bases are TGTGCCAGCAGTTACACCTTACTAGCGGGGGCCTACGAGCAGTACTTC. Encoded protein: CASSYTLLAGAYEQYF. The chain employs TRBV6-5 and TRBJ2-7; 11 positions match TRBD2. The CDR3 contains 16 residues. V dropped 2 bases and J dropped 2; count of bases not matched to a gene: 5. The germline gives CDR1 MNHEY, CDR2 SVGAGI.

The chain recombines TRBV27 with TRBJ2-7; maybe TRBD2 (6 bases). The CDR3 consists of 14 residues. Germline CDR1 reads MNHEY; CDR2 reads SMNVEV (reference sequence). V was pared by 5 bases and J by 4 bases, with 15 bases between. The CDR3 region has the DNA TGTGCCAGCAGTCAACCGGGACGGGGGTACGAGCAGTACTTC. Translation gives CASSQPGRGYEQYF.

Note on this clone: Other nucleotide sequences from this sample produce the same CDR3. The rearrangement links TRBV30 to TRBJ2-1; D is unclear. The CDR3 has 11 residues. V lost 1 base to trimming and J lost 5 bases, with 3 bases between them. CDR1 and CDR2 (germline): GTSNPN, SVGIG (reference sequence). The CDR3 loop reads CAWSGDNEQFF. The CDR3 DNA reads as TGTGCCTGGAGTGGTGACAATGAGCAGTTCTTC.

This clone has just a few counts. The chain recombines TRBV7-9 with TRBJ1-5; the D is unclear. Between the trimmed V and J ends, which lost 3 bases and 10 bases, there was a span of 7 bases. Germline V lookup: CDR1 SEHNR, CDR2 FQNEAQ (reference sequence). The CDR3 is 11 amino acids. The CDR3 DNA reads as TGTGCCAGCAGCTTGGCGGGCCCCCAGCATTTT. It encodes CASSLAGPQHF.

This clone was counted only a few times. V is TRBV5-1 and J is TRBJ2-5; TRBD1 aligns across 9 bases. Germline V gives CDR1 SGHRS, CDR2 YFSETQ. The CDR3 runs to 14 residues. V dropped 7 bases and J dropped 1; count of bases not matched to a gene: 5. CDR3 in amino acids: CASFPTGGQETQYF. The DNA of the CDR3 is TGCGCCAGCTTTCCGACAGGGGGCCAAGAGACCCAGTACTTC. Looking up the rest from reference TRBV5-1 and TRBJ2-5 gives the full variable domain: KAGVTQTPRYLIKTRGQQVTLSCSPISGHRSVSWYQQTPGQGLQFLFEYFSETQRNKGNFPGRFSGRQFSNSRSEMNVSTLELGDSALYLCASFPTGGQETQYFGPGTRLLVL.

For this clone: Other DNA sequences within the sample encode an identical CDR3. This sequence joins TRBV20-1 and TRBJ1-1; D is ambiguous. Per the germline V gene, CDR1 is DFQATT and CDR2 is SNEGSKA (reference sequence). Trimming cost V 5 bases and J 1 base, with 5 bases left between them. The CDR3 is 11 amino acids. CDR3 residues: CSAGKNTEAFF. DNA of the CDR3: TGCAGTGCTGGGAAGAACACTGAAGCTTTCTTT.

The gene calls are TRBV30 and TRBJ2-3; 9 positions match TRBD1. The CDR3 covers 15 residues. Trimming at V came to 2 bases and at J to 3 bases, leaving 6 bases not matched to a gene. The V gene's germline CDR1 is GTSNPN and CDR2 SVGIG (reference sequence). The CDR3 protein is CAWSPLGTGTDTQYF. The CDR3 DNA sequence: TGTGCCTGGAGTCCCCTGGGGACAGGGACAGATACGCAGTATTTT.

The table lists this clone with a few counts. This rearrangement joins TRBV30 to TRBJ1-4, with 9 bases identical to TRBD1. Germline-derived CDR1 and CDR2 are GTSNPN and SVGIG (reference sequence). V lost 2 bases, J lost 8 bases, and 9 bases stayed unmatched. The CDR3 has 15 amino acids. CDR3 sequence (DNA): TGTGCCTGGAGTATAACAGGGGGCGCTTGGGAAAAACTGTTTTTT. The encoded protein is CAWSITGGAWEKLFF.

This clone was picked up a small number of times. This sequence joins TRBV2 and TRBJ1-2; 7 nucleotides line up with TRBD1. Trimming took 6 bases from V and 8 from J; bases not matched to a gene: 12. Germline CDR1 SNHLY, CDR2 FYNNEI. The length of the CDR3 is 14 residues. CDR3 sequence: CASRADQTGPGYTF. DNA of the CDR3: TGTGCCAGCAGGGCAGATCAGACAGGGCCAGGCTACACCTTC.

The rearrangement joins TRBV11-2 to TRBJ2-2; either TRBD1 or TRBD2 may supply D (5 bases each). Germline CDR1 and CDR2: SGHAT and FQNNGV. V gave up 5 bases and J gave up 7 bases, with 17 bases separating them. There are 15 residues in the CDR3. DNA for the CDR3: TGTGCCAGCAGCCCAGGGACCCAGAGGAACGGGGAGCTGTTTTTT. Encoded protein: CASSPGTQRNGELFF.

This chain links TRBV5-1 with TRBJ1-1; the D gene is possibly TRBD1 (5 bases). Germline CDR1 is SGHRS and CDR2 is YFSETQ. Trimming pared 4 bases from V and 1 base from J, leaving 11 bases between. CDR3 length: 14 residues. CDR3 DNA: TGCGCCAGCAGCGACCTAGGGGCGAACACTGAAGCTTTCTTT. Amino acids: CASSDLGANTEAFF.

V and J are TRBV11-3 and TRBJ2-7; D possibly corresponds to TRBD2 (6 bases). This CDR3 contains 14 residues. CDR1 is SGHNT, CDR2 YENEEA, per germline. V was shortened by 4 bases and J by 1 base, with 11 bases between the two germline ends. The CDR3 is CASSSRGESYEQYF. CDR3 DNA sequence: TGTGCCAGCAGCTCCCGCGGGGAGTCCTACGAGCAGTACTTC.

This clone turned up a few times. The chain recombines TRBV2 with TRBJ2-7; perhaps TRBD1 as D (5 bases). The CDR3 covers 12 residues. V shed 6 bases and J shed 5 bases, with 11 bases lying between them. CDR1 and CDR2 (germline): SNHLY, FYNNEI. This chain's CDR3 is CASRRDSHEQYF. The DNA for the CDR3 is TGTGCCAGCAGGAGAGACAGCCACGAGCAGTACTTC.

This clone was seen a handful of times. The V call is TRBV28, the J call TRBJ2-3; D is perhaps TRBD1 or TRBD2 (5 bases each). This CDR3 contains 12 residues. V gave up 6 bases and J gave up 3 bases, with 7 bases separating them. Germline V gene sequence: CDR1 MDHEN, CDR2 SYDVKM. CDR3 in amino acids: CASREGTDTQYF. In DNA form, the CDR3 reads TGTGCCAGCAGAGAGGGGACAGATACGCAGTATTTT.

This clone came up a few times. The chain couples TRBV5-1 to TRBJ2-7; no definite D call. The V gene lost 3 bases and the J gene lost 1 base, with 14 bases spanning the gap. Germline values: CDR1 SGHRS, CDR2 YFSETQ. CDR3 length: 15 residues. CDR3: CASSSDRTNSYEQYF. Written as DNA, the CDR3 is TGCGCCAGCAGCTCTGACCGTACGAATTCCTACGAGCAGTACTTC.

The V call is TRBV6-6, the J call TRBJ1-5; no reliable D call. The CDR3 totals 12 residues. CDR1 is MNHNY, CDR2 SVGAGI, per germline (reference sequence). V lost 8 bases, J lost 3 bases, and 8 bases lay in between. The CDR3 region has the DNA TGTGCCAGCTCGACCGCCAATCAGCCCCAGCATTTT. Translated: CASSTANQPQHF.

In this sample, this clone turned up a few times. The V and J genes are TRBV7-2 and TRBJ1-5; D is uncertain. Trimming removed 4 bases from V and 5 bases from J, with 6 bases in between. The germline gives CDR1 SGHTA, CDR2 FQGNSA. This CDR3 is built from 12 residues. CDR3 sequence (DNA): TGTGCCAGCAGCTCCGTTTATCAGCCCCAGCATTTT. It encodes CASSSVYQPQHF.

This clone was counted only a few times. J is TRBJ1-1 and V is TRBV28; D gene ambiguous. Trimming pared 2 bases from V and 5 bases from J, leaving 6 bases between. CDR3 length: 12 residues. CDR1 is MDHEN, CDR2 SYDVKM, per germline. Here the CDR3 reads CASSLRITEAFF. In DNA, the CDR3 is TGTGCCAGCAGTTTACGGATAACTGAAGCTTTCTTT.

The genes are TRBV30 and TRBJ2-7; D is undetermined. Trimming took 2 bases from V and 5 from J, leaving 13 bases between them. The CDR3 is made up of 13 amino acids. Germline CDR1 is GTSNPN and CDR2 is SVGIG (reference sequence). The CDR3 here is CAWSPMDAHEQYF. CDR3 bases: TGTGCCTGGAGTCCGATGGACGCCCACGAGCAGTACTTC.

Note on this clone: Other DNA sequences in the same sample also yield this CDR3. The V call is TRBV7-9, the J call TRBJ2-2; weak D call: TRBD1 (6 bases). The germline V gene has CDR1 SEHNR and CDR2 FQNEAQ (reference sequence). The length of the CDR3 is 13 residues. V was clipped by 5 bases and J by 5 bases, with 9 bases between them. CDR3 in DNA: TGTGCCAGCAGCCCCCAGGGGACCGGGGAGCTGTTTTTT. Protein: CASSPQGTGELFF.

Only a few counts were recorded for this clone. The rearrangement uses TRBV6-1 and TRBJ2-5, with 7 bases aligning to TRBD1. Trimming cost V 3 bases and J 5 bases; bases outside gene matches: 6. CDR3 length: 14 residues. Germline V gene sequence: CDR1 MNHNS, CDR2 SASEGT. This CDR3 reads CASSDLHRGETQYF. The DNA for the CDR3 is TGTGCCAGCAGTGATCTCCACAGGGGCGAGACCCAGTACTTC.